This TCR beta chain was sequenced in a study of blood T cells in healthy people across ages. Study-wide context: The capture of about one barcoded beta molecule per two T cells was achieved by template switching.

Notes on the study in general: Unsorted PBMCs prevented conclusive naive versus antigen-experienced comparison. CMV infection status of these donors was not known. Both higher diversity and more naive CD4+ cells marked long-lived donors when set against aged donors.

Comments on this clonotype: Its antigen is still unknown.

This CDR3 contains 16 residues. CDR1 LGHNT and CDR2 FRNRAP come from the germline V gene. Trimming took 0 bases from V and 0 from J; bases not matched to a gene: 2. Primed by a sample-barcoded 5' primer and a J-beta primer mix, a second PCR proceeded for 7 to 11 cycles. TCRdb analysed the 5' RACE reads with MiXCR anew, one entry per CDR3 protein. The table records about 1.6 million distinct CDR3 sequences, roughly 32% of them present only once. The material sequenced was blood. The chain employs TRBV12-5 and TRBJ2-3; 8 bases line up with TRBD2. The clonotype originates from a woman in her twenties or thirties in good health. Here the CDR3 DNA reads TGTGCTAGTGGTTTGGTAGCGGGGGCCAGCACAGATACGCAGTATTTT. It yields the protein CASGLVAGASTDTQYF. Full variable domain (rest looked up from reference TRBV12-5 and TRBJ2-3): DARVTQTPRHKVTEMGQEVTMRCQPILGHNTVFWYRQTMMQGLELLAYFRNRAPLDDSGMPKDRFSAEMPDATLATLKIQPSEPRDSAVYFCASGLVAGASTDTQYFGPGTRLTVL.